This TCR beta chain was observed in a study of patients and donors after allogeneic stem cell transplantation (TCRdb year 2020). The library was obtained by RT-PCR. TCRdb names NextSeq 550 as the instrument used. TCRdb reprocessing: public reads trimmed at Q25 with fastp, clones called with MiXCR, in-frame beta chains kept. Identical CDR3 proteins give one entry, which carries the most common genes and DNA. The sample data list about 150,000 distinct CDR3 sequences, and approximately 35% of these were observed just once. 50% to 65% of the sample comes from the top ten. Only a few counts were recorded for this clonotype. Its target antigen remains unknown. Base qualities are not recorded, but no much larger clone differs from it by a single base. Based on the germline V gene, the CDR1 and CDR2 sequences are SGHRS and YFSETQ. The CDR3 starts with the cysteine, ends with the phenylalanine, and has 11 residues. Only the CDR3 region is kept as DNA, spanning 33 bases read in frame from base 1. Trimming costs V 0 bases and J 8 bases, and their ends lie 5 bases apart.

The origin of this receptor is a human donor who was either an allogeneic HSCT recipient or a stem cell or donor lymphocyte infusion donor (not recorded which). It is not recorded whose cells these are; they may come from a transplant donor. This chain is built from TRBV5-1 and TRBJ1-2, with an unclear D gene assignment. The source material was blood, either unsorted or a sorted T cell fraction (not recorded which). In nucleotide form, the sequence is TGCGCCAGCAGCTTGGACGGGGGCTACACCTTC. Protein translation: CASSLDGGYTF.